This T cell receptor beta chain was sequenced for a study of blood T cell repertoires in COVID-19. On the study more broadly: The analysed material was cDNA or gDNA that came from T cells, B-cell-depleted T cells, or PBMCs.

A note on this clone: A read error may account for a junction end that differs from germline.

Germline assignment: CDR1 LGHNA and CDR2 YSLEER. This CDR3 spans 13 amino acids. TCRdb's copy holds only in-frame clones and misses some; the assay was immunoSEQ multiplex PCR. This table has 200,000 to 250,000 clones, about nine tenths appearing once. The receptor was isolated from a man aged 55 to 69 who had recovered from COVID-19. The sequenced sample consisted of peripheral blood. V and J are TRBV4-3 and TRBJ2-7; TRBD1 aligns across 8 bases. CDR3 in amino acids: CASSQEPGTGLSF. The CDR3 DNA follows: TGCGCCAGCAGCCAAGAACCGGGGACAGGACTATCCTTC.